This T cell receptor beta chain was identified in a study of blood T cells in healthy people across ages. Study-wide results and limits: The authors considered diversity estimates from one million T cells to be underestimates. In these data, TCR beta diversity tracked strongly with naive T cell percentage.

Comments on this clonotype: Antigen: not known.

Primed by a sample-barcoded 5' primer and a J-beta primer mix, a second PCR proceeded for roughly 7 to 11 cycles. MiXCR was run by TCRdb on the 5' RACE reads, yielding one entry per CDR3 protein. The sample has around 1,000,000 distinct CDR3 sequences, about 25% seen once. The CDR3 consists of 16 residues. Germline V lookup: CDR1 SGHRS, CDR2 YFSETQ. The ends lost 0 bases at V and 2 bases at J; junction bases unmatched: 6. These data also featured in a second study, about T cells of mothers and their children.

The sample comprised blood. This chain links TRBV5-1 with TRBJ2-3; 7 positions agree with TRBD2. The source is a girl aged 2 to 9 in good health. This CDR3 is CASSLDPSGLTDTQYF. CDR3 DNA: TGCGCCAGCAGCTTGGACCCTAGCGGCCTCACAGATACGCAGTATTTT.